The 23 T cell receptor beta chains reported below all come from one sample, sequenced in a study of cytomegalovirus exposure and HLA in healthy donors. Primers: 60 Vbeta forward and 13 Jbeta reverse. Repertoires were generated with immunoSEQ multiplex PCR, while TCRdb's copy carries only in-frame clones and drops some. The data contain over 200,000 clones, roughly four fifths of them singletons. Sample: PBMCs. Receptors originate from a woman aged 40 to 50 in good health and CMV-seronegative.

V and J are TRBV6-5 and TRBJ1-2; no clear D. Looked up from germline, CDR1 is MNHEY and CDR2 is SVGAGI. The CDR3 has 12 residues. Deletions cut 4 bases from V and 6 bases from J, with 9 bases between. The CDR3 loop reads CASSSGGNGYTF. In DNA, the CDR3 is TGTGCCAGCAGTTCGGGTGGTAATGGCTACACCTTC.

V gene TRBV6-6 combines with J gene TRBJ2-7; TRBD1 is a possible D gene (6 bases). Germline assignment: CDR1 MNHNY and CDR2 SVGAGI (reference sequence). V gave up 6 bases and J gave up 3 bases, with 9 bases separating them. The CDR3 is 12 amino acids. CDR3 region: CASRQGYYEQYF. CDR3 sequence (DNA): TGTGCCAGCAGACAGGGATACTACGAGCAGTACTTC.

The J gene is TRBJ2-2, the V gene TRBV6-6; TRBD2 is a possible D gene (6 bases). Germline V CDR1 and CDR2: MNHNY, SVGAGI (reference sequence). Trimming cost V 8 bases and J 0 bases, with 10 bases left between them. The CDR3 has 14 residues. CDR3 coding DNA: TGTGCCAGCGGGAGGCAGTCGAACACCGGGGAGCTGTTTTTT. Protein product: CASGRQSNTGELFF.

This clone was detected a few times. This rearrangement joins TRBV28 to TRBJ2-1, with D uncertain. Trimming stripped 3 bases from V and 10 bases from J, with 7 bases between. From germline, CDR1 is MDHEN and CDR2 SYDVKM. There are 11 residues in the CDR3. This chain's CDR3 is CASSFTREQFF. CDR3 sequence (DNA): TGTGCCAGCAGTTTTACCAGGGAGCAGTTCTTC.

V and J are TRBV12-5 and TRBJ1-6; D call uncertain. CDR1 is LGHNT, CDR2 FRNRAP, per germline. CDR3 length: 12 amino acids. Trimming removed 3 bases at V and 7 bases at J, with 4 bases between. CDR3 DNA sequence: TGTGCTAGTGGTTTATCAAATTCACCCCTCCACTTT. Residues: CASGLSNSPLHF.

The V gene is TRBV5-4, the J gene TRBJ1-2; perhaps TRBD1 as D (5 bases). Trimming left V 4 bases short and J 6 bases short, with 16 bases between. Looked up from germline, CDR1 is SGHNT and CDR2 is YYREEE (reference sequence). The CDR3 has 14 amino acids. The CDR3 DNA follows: TGTGCCAGCAGCCGGGCAGGGTCGGTCGATGGCTACACCTTC. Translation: CASSRAGSVDGYTF. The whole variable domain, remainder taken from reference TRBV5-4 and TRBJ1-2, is ETGVTQSPTHLIKTRGQQVTLRCSSQSGHNTVSWYQQALGQGPQFIFQYYREEENGRGNFPPRFSGLQFPNYSSELNVNALELDDSALYLCASSRAGSVDGYTFGSGTRLTVV.

The CDR3 DNA sequence: TGTGCCACCAGCACTAGACTCTCCCTAGGCACAGATACGCAGTATTTT. It yields the protein CATSTRLSLGTDTQYF. The chain uses TRBV15 and TRBJ2-3; D is undetermined. CDR3 length equals 16 residues. Trimming took 4 bases from V and 1 from J, leaving 15 bases between them. Germline V gene lookup returns CDR1 LNHNV and CDR2 YYDKDF (reference sequence).

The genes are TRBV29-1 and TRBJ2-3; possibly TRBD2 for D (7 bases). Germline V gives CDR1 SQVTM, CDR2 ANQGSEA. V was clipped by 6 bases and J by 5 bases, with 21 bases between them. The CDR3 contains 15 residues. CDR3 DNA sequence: TGCAGCGTGGGAGGGTCCGGGGGCTTGGGAGATACGCAGTATTTT. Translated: CSVGGSGGLGDTQYF.

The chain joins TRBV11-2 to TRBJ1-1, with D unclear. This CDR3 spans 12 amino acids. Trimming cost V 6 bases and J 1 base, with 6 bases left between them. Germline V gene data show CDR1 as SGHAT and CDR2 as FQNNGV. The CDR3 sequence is CASRRENTEAFF. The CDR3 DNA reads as TGTGCCAGCAGGAGAGAGAACACTGAAGCTTTCTTT. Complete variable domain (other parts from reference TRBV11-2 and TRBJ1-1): EAGVAQSPRYKIIEKRQSVAFWCNPISGHATLYWYQQILGQGPKLLIQFQNNGVVDDSQLPKDRFSAERLKGVDSTLKIQPAKLEDSAVYLCASRRENTEAFFGQGTRLTVV.

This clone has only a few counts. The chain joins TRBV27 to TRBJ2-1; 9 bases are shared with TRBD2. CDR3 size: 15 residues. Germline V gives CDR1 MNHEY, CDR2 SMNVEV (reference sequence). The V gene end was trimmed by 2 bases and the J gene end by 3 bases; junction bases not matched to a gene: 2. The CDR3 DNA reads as TGTGCCAGCAGTTTAGTAGCGGGGGTCTACAATGAGCAGTTCTTC. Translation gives CASSLVAGVYNEQFF.

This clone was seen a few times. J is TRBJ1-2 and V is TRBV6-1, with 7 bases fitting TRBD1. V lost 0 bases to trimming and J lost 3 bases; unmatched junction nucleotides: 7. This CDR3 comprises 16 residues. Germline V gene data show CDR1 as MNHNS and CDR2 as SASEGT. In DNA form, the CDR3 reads TGTGCCAGCAGTGAAGCGTGGGTACAGGGGTACTATGGCTACACCTTC. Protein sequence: CASSEAWVQGYYGYTF.

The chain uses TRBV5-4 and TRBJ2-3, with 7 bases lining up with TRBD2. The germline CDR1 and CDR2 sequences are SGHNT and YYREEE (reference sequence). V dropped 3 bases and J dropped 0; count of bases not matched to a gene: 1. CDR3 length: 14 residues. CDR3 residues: CASSSGGSTDTQYF. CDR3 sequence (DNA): TGTGCCAGCAGCTCCGGGGGGAGCACAGATACGCAGTATTTT. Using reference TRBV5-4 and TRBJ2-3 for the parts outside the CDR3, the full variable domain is ETGVTQSPTHLIKTRGQQVTLRCSSQSGHNTVSWYQQALGQGPQFIFQYYREEENGRGNFPPRFSGLQFPNYSSELNVNALELDDSALYLCASSSGGSTDTQYFGPGTRLTVL.

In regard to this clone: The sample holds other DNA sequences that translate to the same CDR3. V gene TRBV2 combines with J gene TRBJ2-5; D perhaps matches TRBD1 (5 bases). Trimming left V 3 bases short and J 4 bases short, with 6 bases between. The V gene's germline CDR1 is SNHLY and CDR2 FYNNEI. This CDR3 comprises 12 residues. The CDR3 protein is CASSDRGETQYF. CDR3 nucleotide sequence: TGTGCCAGCAGTGATAGGGGAGAGACCCAGTACTTC.

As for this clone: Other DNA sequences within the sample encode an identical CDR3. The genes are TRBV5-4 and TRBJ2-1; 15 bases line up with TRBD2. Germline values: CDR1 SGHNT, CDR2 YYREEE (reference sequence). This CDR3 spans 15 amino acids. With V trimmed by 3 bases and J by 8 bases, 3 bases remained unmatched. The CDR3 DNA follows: TGTGCCAGCAGCTCCGGACTAGCGGGGGGGCATGAGCAGTTCTTC. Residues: CASSSGLAGGHEQFF.

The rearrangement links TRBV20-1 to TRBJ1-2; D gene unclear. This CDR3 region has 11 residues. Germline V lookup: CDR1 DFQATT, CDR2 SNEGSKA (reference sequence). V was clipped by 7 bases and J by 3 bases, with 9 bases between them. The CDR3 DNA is TGCAGTGTCAAGCCGGACTATGGCTACACCTTC. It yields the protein CSVKPDYGYTF.

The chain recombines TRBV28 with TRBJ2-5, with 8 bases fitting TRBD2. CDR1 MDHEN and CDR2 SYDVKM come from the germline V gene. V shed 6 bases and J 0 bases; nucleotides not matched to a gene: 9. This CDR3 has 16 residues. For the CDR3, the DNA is TGTGCCAGCAGCCCTTTAGCGGGGTCCTACCAAGAGACCCAGTACTTC. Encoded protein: CASSPLAGSYQETQYF.

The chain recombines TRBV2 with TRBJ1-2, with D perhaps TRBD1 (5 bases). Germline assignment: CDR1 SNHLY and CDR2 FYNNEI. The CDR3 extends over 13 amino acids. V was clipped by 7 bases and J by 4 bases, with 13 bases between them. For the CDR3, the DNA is TGTGCCAGCACCCCGTGGGGCGCCTATGGCTACACCTTC. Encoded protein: CASTPWGAYGYTF.

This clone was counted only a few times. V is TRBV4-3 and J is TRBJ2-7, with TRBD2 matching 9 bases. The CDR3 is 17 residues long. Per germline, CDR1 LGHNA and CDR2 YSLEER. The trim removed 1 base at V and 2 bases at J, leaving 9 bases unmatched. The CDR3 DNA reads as TGCGCCAGCAGCCAAGCAAACCTAGCGGGGCACACCTACGAGCAGTACTTC. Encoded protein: CASSQANLAGHTYEQYF.

CDR3 DNA: TGTGCCAGTAGTTCTCCGGGACTAGCAGATACGCAGTATTTT. Translated: CASSSPGLADTQYF. The chain combines TRBV19 with TRBJ2-3, with TRBD2 matching over 8 bases. Germline CDR1 reads LNHDA; CDR2 reads SQIVND (reference sequence). This CDR3 is 14 amino acids long. The ends lost 5 bases at V and 4 bases at J; junction bases unmatched: 5.

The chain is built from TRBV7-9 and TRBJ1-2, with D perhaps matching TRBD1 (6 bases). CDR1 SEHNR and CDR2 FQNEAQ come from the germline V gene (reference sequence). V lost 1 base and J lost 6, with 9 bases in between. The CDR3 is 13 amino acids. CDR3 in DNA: TGTGCCAGCAGCTTAGAAGGGGGGGATGGCTACACCTTC. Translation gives CASSLEGGDGYTF. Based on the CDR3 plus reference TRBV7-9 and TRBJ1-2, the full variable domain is DTGVSQNPRHKITKRGQNVTFRCDPISEHNRLYWYRQTLGQGPEFLTYFQNEAQLEKSRLLSDRFSAERPKGSFSTLEIQRTEQGDSAMYLCASSLEGGDGYTFGSGTRLTVV.

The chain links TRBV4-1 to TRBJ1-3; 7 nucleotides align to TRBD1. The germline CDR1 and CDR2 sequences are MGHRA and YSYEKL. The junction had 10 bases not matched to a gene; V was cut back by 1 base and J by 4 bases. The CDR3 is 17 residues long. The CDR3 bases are TGCGCCAGCAGCCAAGTAGGAGGGGGCACGGAGGGAAACACCATATATTTT. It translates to CASSQVGGGTEGNTIYF.

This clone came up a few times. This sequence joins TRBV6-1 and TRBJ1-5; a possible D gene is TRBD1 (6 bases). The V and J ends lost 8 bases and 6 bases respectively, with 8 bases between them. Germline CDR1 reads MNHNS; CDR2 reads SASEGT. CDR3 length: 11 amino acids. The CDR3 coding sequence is TGTGCCAGCGGACAGCCTCAGCCCCAGCATTTT. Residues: CASGQPQPQHF.

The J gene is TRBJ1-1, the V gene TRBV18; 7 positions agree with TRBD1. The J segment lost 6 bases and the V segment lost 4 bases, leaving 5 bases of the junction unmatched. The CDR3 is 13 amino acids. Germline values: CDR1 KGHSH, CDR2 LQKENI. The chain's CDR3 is CASSRDRVAEAFF. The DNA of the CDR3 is TGTGCCAGCTCACGTGACAGGGTGGCTGAAGCTTTCTTT.